The clone carrying this TCR beta chain has a count of ten or more. Antigen: not known. Tregs were sorted as CD4+CD25+CD127-/low cells. TCRdb itself ran the 5' RACE reads through MiXCR, one entry per CDR3 protein. The top ten hold 3.2% of the sample, which has 50,000 to 70,000 distinct CDR3 sequences, roughly 20% seen once. Germline lookup yields CDR1 SGHTA and CDR2 FQGNSA. Trimming removed 6 bases from V and 0 bases from J, with 15 bases in between. This CDR3 is 16 amino acids long. Points from the study as a whole: Tumor-infiltrating Treg TCR alpha and beta sequences overlapped most with tumor naive CD4+ T cells, then blood naive. Tumor memory CD4+ T cell TCR gene usage was found to cluster with blood and lymph node memory CD4+ cells and with lymph node naive CD4+ cells.

The sequencing input was tumor-infiltrating Tregs sorted from the breast tumor. The genes are TRBV7-2 and TRBJ2-4; tentative D call: TRBD1 (5 bases). The sequence came from a female donor with breast cancer. The CDR3 coding sequence is TGTGCCAGCAGTTCCAAGGGGCCGGTAGCCAAAAACATTCAGTACTTC. Its protein product is CASSSKGPVAKNIQYF.